The 3 T cell receptor beta chains below come from one sample, sequenced in a study of blood T cells in healthy people across ages. Using a J-beta primer mix together with a sample-barcoded 5' primer, a second PCR was run for roughly 6 to 12 cycles. TCRdb re-analysed the 5' RACE reads in MiXCR, keeping a single row per CDR3 protein. This sample has roughly 1 million distinct CDR3 sequences, with about 25% found just once. Separately, the same data were catalogued under a study of T cells of mothers and their children.

Sequences were obtained from blood. The receptors were gathered from a girl aged 2 to 10 in good health.

This clonotype was seen many times. The rearrangement uses TRBV7-9 and TRBJ2-3; no clear D gene. The germline V gene encodes CDR1 SEHNR and CDR2 FQNEAQ (reference sequence). Trimming pared 5 bases from V and 1 base from J, leaving 4 bases between. The CDR3 runs to 12 residues. CDR3 amino acids: CASSPRTDTQYF. In DNA form, the CDR3 reads TGTGCCAGCAGCCCCCGCACAGATACGCAGTATTTT.

This clonotype was detected a few times. This sequence joins TRBV4-2 and TRBJ2-5; 8 bases map to TRBD2. With 1 base clipped from V and 4 bases from J, the junction kept 8 bases outside the gene matches. Per the germline V gene, CDR1 is LGHNA and CDR2 is YNFKEQ. The CDR3 is 16 residues long. CDR3 amino acids: CASSQATAGGGETQYF. The CDR3 DNA reads as TGTGCCAGCAGCCAAGCGACGGCGGGGGGAGGAGAGACCCAGTACTTC.

CDR3 DNA sequence: TGTGCCGCCACATACGGACAGTCCTATGGCTACACCTTC. The encoded protein is CAATYGQSYGYTF. The V gene is TRBV6-2 or TRBV6-3, the J gene TRBJ1-2; the D gene is possibly TRBD1 (6 bases). CDR1 is MNHEY and CDR2 is SVGEGT in the germline V gene. V was clipped by 11 bases and J by 4 bases, with 17 bases between them. This CDR3 region has 13 residues.